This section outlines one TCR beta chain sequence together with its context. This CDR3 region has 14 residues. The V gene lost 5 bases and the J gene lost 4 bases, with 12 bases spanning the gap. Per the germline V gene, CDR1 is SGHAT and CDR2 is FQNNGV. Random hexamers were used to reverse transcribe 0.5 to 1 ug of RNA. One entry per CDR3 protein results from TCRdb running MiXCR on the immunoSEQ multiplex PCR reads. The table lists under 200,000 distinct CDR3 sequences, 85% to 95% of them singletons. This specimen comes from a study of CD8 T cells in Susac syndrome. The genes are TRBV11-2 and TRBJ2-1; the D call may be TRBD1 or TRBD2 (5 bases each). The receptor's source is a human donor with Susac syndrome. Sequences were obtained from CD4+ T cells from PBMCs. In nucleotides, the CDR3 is TGTGCCAGCAGCGAATACGGGGCTTACAATGAGCAGTTCTTC. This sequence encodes CASSEYGAYNEQFF.